This paragraph reports one T cell receptor beta chain. What it recognizes is unknown. The V and J ends lost 7 bases and 5 bases respectively, with 20 bases between them. The CDR3 contains 15 residues. One entry per CDR3 protein results from TCRdb running MiXCR on the 5' RACE reads. Among 100,000 to 150,000 distinct CDR3 sequences listed, about 16% were seen once. The sample originates from a study of T-cell memory formation after mild COVID-19. Study results and limitations: Clones contracting over day 15 to 85 were CD4/CD8 balanced, with later expanders leaning CD4+.

The clonotype was recovered from an adult woman who had mild COVID-19 (a few samples of this study predate the infection). Cell type and time point are not known. The sample comprised PBMCs or a T cell subset sorted from them (not recorded which). The chain is built from TRBV12-3 or TRBV12-4 and TRBJ1-2; tentatively, D is TRBD1 (6 bases). DNA of the CDR3: TGTGCCAGCACAACCAGGACAGAGGGCGGATATGGCTACACCTTC. Translated, it gives CASTTRTEGGYGYTF.